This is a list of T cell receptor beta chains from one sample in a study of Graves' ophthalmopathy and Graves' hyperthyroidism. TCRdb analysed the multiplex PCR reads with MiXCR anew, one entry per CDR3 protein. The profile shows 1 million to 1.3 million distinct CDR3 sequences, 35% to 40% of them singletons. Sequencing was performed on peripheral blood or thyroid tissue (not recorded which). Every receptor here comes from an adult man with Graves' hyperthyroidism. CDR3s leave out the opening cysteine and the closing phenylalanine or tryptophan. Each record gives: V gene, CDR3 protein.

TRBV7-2,ASSLAEGRVAYEQY
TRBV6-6,ASSQATAAGGQPQH
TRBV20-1,SADDSSSYEQY
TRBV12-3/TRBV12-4,VSSLRMEKLF
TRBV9,ASSPSGLETQY
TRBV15,ATSRVVDTQY
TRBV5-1,ASSSGYEQGNGYT
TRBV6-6,ASSFLLAGRPGELF
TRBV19,ASSTGEAETQY
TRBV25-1,ASSPVPAYEQY
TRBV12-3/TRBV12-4,ASRRAPSYGYT
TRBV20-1,SAREERESGELF
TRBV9,ASSQLLAHNSPLH
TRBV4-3,ASSQGIAGRETQY
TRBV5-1,ASSSYQTSSETQY
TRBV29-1,SVGRSNTIY
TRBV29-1,SVSGQGGGELF
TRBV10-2,AVTEAF